The source of this T cell receptor beta chain is a study of blood T cell repertoires in COVID-19. This CDR3 has 18 residues. V was clipped by 1 base and J by 4 bases; unmatched bases: 10. Germline CDR1 LGHNT, CDR2 FRNRAP. Assay used: immunoSEQ multiplex PCR; TCRdb lists only in-frame clones, some missing. The sample includes over 60,000 clones, roughly 87% of them seen just once. The clonotype originates from a human donor in a cohort sampled during active COVID-19. Material for sequencing was peripheral blood. The V gene is TRBV12-5, the J gene TRBJ2-6, with 7 bases lining up with TRBD1. Here the CDR3 reads CASGLGSTTGTGANVLTF. The CDR3 region has the DNA TGTGCTAGTGGTTTGGGTTCGACGACAGGGACCGGGGCCAACGTCCTGACTTTC.